The rows below give T cell receptor beta chains drawn from one sample of a study of shared clonotypes between healthy human individuals. Assay used: immunoSEQ multiplex PCR; TCRdb lists only in-frame clones, some missing. Among approximately 980,000 clones listed, over 75% were seen once. Sequencing was done on a sample of memory CD4+ T cells sorted from blood. These receptors originate from a man younger than 35 in good health. The CDR3 runs from the conserved cysteine through the conserved F or W. D genes are given only for firm matches. A row's size may be missing; if present it is once, few, many or a size class.

TRBV7-2	TRBJ2-7	TRBD1	many	CASSFRQGSFEQYF	TGTGCCAGCAGCTTCAGACAGGGGAGTTTCGAGCAGTACTTC
TRBV11-2	TRBJ2-1	TRBD2	.	CASSLDMGGEQFF	TGTGCCAGCAGCTTAGATATGGGAGGGGAGCAGTTCTTC
TRBV30	TRBJ2-2	.	.	CAWNAAEVTGELFF	TGTGCCTGGAATGCGGCGGAGGTCACCGGGGAGCTGTTTTTT
TRBV28	TRBJ2-4	.	.	CASNKGVENIQYF	TGTGCCAGCAATAAAGGGGTGGAAAACATTCAGTACTTC
TRBV5-1	TRBJ2-5	.	.	CASSLRTAGKETQYF	TGCGCCAGCAGCCTTCGGACTGCCGGGAAAGAGACCCAGTACTTC
TRBV6-5	TRBJ1-6	TRBD1	.	CASSRDSPFESPLHF	TGTGCCAGCAGTAGGGACAGCCCCTTCGAATCACCCCTCCACTTT
TRBV5-1	TRBJ2-6	.	.	CASNPDGGSGVSGANVLTF	TGCGCCAGCAACCCCGACGGCGGCAGTGGAGTCTCTGGGGCCAACGTCCTGACTTTC
TRBV6-6	TRBJ2-7	.	.	CASTDTGPGSYEQYF	TGTGCCAGCACCGATACTGGGCCGGGGTCCTACGAGCAGTACTTC
TRBV2	TRBJ1-2	.	.	CASSEGNGGTKGYTF	TGTGCCAGCAGTGAAGGTAATGGGGGAACCAAGGGCTACACCTTC
TRBV2	TRBJ1-6	.	few	CASTRGVGSYNSPLHF	TGTGCCAGCACCCGCGGGGTCGGGTCCTATAATTCACCCCTCCACTTT
TRBV2	TRBJ1-1	.	.	CASSAPRRNTEAFF	TGTGCCAGCAGTGCCCCCAGGCGAAACACTGAAGCTTTCTTT
TRBV6-5	TRBJ2-7	TRBD2	.	CASRWSGRSNEQYF	TGTGCCAGCAGATGGAGCGGGAGGTCCAACGAGCAGTACTTC
TRBV29-1	TRBJ1-1	.	few	CSYTDPEAFF	TGCAGCTACACGGATCCTGAAGCTTTCTTT
TRBV18	TRBJ2-1	.	.	CASSPSGIYNEQFF	TGTGCCAGCTCACCTTCCGGGATCTACAATGAGCAGTTCTTC
TRBV11-2	TRBJ2-5	.	.	CASSLIREETQYF	TGTGCCAGCAGCTTAATCAGGGAAGAGACCCAGTACTTC
TRBV2	TRBJ2-5	TRBD2	.	CASSGGLAGQETQYF	TGTGCCAGCAGCGGGGGATTAGCGGGTCAAGAGACCCAGTACTTC
TRBV5-1	TRBJ2-4	.	.	CASSLTAQGNIQYF	TGCGCCAGCAGCTTGACGGCCCAGGGAAACATTCAGTACTTC
TRBV10-3	TRBJ2-3	TRBD2	.	CAISISGDNTDTQYF	TGTGCCATCAGTATTAGCGGGGACAACACAGATACGCAGTATTTT
TRBV9	TRBJ2-2	.	.	CASSPGQRRNTGELFF	TGTGCCAGCAGTCCTGGGCAGCGCCGGAACACCGGGGAGCTGTTTTTT
TRBV5-6	TRBJ2-3	.	.	CASSLIGGVDTQYF	TGTGCCAGCAGCTTGATAGGGGGAGTGGATACGCAGTATTTT
TRBV7-2	TRBJ2-7	.	.	CASSLAGGSEQYF	TGTGCCAGCAGCTTAGCCGGAGGGTCCGAGCAGTACTTC
TRBV7-3	TRBJ2-6	.	.	CASSSRGGTGANVLTF	TGTGCCAGCAGCTCCCGCGGCGGGACTGGGGCCAACGTCCTGACTTTC
TRBV5-1	TRBJ2-6	.	once	CASSSTQAGANVLTF	TGCGCCAGCAGCTCAACCCAGGCCGGGGCCAACGTCCTGACTTTC
TRBV6-1	TRBJ2-5	.	.	CASTPLVSGGETQYF	TGTGCCAGCACCCCTTTAGTGAGCGGAGGAGAGACCCAGTACTTC
TRBV30	TRBJ2-7	.	.	CAWSHRDEQYF	TGTGCCTGGAGTCACCGGGACGAGCAGTACTTC
TRBV19	TRBJ1-2	.	.	CASSSTGNYGYTF	TGTGCCAGTTCTTCTACGGGAAACTATGGCTACACCTTC
TRBV7-9	TRBJ1-1	.	few	CASSLTDVHTEAFF	TGTGCCAGCAGCTTAACTGACGTCCACACTGAAGCTTTCTTT
TRBV4-1	TRBJ1-1	.	.	CASSNRAGGGTTEAFF	TGCGCCAGCAGCAACCGAGCTGGGGGAGGTACCACTGAAGCTTTCTTT
TRBV5-6	TRBJ1-2	.	.	CASSVTPSRYGYTF	TGTGCCAGCAGCGTGACCCCCTCGCGCTATGGCTACACCTTC
TRBV2	TRBJ1-6	.	.	CASRITEGSPLHF	TGTGCCAGCAGAATCACGGAAGGGTCACCCCTCCACTTT
TRBV7-9	TRBJ2-5	TRBD2	.	CASSSDRTSGSGETQYF	TGTGCCAGCAGCTCCGACCGGACTAGCGGGAGTGGAGAGACCCAGTACTTC
TRBV9	TRBJ2-2	.	.	CASSVGGPRTGELFF	TGTGCCAGCAGCGTAGGGGGGCCGCGCACCGGGGAGCTGTTTTTT
TRBV19	TRBJ2-7	TRBD2	.	CASSGLAGFEQYF	TGTGCCAGTAGCGGACTAGCGGGGTTCGAGCAGTACTTC
TRBV18	TRBJ1-2	.	.	CASSPGGLSYGYTF	TGTGCCAGCTCACCAGGGGGTTTAAGCTATGGCTACACCTTC
TRBV10-3	TRBJ2-3	.	.	CAISESVGSTDTQYF	TGTGCCATCAGTGAGTCGGTGGGCAGCACAGATACGCAGTATTTT
TRBV28	TRBJ1-4	.	.	CASSLDTGLNEKLFF	TGTGCCAGCAGTTTAGATACAGGGCTAAATGAAAAACTGTTTTTT
TRBV10-3	TRBJ2-7	.	.	CAISAGGSYEQYF	TGTGCCATCAGTGCCGGTGGATCCTACGAGCAGTACTTC
TRBV4-2	TRBJ2-5	.	.	CASSLIAGAGETQYF	TGTGCCAGCAGCCTGATCGCAGGGGCGGGGGAGACCCAGTACTTC
TRBV5-1	TRBJ1-4	TRBD1	.	CASSLGLQGFDEKLFF	TGCGCCAGCAGCTTGGGGCTACAGGGGTTCGATGAAAAACTGTTTTTT
TRBV5-1	TRBJ2-1	TRBD2	.	CASSTSGGPTSEQFF	TGCGCCAGCAGCACGAGCGGGGGTCCTACAAGTGAGCAGTTCTTC
TRBV11-3	TRBJ2-7	.	once	CASSLEAGAAYEQYF	TGTGCCAGCAGCTTAGAGGCGGGGGCTGCCTACGAGCAGTACTTC
TRBV5-1	TRBJ2-2	TRBD1	.	CASSGDRVNAGELFF	TGCGCCAGCAGTGGGGACAGGGTTAACGCCGGGGAGCTGTTTTTT
TRBV27	TRBJ1-6	.	once	CASGRGINSYNSPLHF	TGTGCCAGCGGTCGGGGGATCAACAGCTATAATTCACCCCTCCACTTT
TRBV11-1	TRBJ1-1	TRBD1	.	CASSLRQGARRAFF	TGTGCCAGCAGCCTAAGACAGGGGGCACGTCGAGCTTTCTTT
TRBV5-6	TRBJ2-2	.	.	CASSLEWTGELFF	TGTGCCAGCAGCTTGGAGTGGACCGGGGAGCTGTTTTTT
TRBV7-9	TRBJ2-2	.	once	CASSLAGTGELFF	TGTGCCAGCAGCTTAGCAGGCACCGGGGAGCTGTTTTTT
TRBV28	TRBJ2-5	.	.	CASSSTGSLGETQYF	TGTGCCAGCAGTTCGACAGGCTCCCTCGGTGAGACCCAGTACTTC
TRBV9	TRBJ1-4	.	.	CASSVGREATNEKLFF	TGTGCCAGCAGCGTAGGCAGGGAAGCAACTAATGAAAAACTGTTTTTT
TRBV6-1	TRBJ1-1	TRBD1	.	CASGTGLQVAEAFF	TGTGCCAGCGGGACAGGGCTTCAGGTGGCTGAAGCTTTCTTT
TRBV9	TRBJ2-3	.	.	CASSILPAGTDTQYF	TGTGCCAGCTCAATTCTACCGGCTGGCACAGATACGCAGTATTTT